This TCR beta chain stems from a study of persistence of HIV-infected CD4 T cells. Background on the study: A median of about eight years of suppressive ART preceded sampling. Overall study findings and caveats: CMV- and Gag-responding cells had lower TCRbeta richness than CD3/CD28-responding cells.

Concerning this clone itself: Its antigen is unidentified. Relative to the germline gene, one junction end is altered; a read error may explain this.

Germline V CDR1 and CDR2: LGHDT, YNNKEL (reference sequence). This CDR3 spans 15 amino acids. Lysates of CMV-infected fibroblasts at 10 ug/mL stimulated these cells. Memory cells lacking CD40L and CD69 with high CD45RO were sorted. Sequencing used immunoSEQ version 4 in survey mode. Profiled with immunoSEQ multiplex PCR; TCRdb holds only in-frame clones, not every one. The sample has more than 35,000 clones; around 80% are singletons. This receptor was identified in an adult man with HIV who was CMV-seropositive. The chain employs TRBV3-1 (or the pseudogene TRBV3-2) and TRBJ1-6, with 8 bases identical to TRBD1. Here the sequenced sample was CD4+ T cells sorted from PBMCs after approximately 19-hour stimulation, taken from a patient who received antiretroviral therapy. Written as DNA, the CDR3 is TGTGCCAGCAGGCAAGCCGGGACAGGCCTATCACCCCTCCACTTT. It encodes CASRQAGTGLSPLHF.